This T cell receptor (beta chain) was recorded in a study of blood T cell repertoires in COVID-19. Sequencing used immunoSEQ multiplex PCR; TCRdb keeps in-frame clones, though not all of them. This sample has 270,000 or so clones; about 89% occur once, and the top ten carry over 2.5%. The CDR3 extends over 16 amino acids. V was cut by 1 base and J by 10 bases, with 17 bases left in between. Germline lookup yields CDR1 SGHVS and CDR2 FQNEAQ. Participants, about 18 to 90 years old, spanned fewer than 25 US areas. This clone was observed a single time. The sequencing sample was made of PBMCs or T cells enriched from blood (not recorded which). The chain combines TRBV7-8 with TRBJ1-6, with a tentative D call TRBD1 (6 bases). This TCR was recovered from a woman between 18 and 29 years old who had recovered from COVID-19. CDR3 amino acids: CASSLVGRQGQSPLHF. The DNA of the CDR3 is TGTGCCAGCAGCTTAGTTGGCAGGCAGGGGCAGTCACCCCTCCACTTT.